Below are 24 T cell receptor beta chains sequenced from a single sample in a study of blood T cell repertoires in COVID-19. Only in-frame clones appear in the TCRdb table, and some are missing; sequencing was by immunoSEQ multiplex PCR. This table holds some 120,000 clones, almost 85% found once. Sequenced material: peripheral blood. These receptors were collected from a woman aged 25 to 39 who had recovered from COVID-19.

V and J are TRBV10-1 and TRBJ2-1, with D maybe TRBD1 (5 bases). Germline CDR1 reads WNHNN; CDR2 reads SYGVQD (reference sequence). V was shortened by 0 bases and J by 7 bases, with 13 bases between the two germline ends. The CDR3 is 15 amino acids. The CDR3 spells CASSESTDSRNEQFF. CDR3 coding DNA: TGCGCCAGCAGTGAGTCGACAGACTCGAGGAATGAGCAGTTCTTC.

The chain uses TRBV7-2 and TRBJ2-6; D gene uncertain. The CDR3 length is 15 residues. Germline V CDR1 and CDR2: SGHTA, FQGNSA. V lost 7 bases and J lost 4, with 14 bases in between. The CDR3 sequence is CASTRLGAGANVLTF. CDR3 nucleotide sequence: TGTGCCAGCACGCGGCTCGGCGCCGGGGCCAACGTCCTGACTTTC.

V gene TRBV7-9 combines with J gene TRBJ1-3, with no clear D. The CDR3 consists of 13 residues. CDR1 is SEHNR, CDR2 FQNEAQ, per germline (reference sequence). Trimming removed 3 bases at V and 2 bases at J, with 5 bases between. This CDR3 reads CASSFGAGNTIYF. The CDR3 region has the DNA TGTGCCAGCAGCTTCGGGGCTGGAAACACCATATATTTT. Full variable domain (remainder filled in from reference TRBV7-9 and TRBJ1-3): DTGVSQNPRHKITKRGQNVTFRCDPISEHNRLYWYRQTLGQGPEFLTYFQNEAQLEKSRLLSDRFSAERPKGSFSTLEIQRTEQGDSAMYLCASSFGAGNTIYFGEGSWLTVV.

The chain is built from TRBV4-1 and TRBJ1-6; D is perhaps TRBD1 (6 bases). The CDR3 contains 16 residues. Germline V gene lookup returns CDR1 MGHRA and CDR2 YSYEKL. Trimming took off 3 bases at V and 8 bases at J, with 17 bases between the two ends. The CDR3 nucleotides read TGCGCCAGCAGCCACCCAGACAGGCCTGCTTATTCACCCCTCCACTTT. Its protein product is CASSHPDRPAYSPLHF.

The chain employs TRBV6-5 and TRBJ2-3, with 8 bases aligning to TRBD2. The length of the CDR3 is 15 residues. V trimming: 7 bases; J trimming: 2 bases; junction bases outside the gene matches: 8. Per the germline V gene, CDR1 is MNHEY and CDR2 is SVGAGI. The CDR3: CASTAGGLPTDTQYF. The CDR3 bases are TGTGCCAGCACCGCGGGAGGACTTCCCACAGATACGCAGTATTTT.

This rearrangement joins TRBV3-1 (or the pseudogene TRBV3-2) to TRBJ2-7, with 10 bases that match TRBD1. The germline CDR1 and CDR2 sequences are LGHDT and YNNKEL (reference sequence). The V gene end was trimmed by 4 bases and the J gene end by 2 bases; junction bases not matched to a gene: 8. The CDR3 is made up of 16 amino acids. The CDR3 region is CASSLGPGTGAYEQYF. The CDR3 nucleotides read TGTGCCAGCAGCCTAGGCCCCGGGACAGGGGCCTACGAGCAGTACTTC.

V gene TRBV20-1 combines with J gene TRBJ1-3; D not certain. V was trimmed by 7 bases and J by 3 bases, leaving 7 bases between them. The CDR3 has 11 residues. The germline V gene encodes CDR1 DFQATT and CDR2 SNEGSKA (reference sequence). The CDR3 coding sequence is TGCAGTGTTTCAGGTGGAAACACCATATATTTT. It yields the protein CSVSGGNTIYF.

V gene TRBV28 combines with J gene TRBJ1-1; no reliable D call. Germline V gene lookup returns CDR1 MDHEN and CDR2 SYDVKM. The CDR3 is 12 residues long. V lost 8 bases, J lost 10 bases, and 17 bases lay in between. For the CDR3, the DNA is TGTGCCAGCCACAAAGAGAGGGAGGCAGCTTTCTTT. This translates into CASHKEREAAFF. Full variable domain (missing parts from reference TRBV28 and TRBJ1-1): DVKVTQSSRYLVKRTGEKVFLECVQDMDHENMFWYRQDPGLGLRLIYFSYDVKMKEKGDIPEGYSVSREKKERFSLILESASTNQTSMYLCASHKEREAAFFGQGTRLTVV.

This rearrangement joins TRBV15 to TRBJ2-1; 8 bases fit TRBD2. CDR1 is LNHNV and CDR2 is YYDKDF in the germline V gene (reference sequence). J gave up 2 bases and V 5 bases, and 2 bases lay outside the gene matches. There are 14 residues in the CDR3. The CDR3 sequence: CATSGGGPYNEQFF. The CDR3 region has the DNA TGTGCCACCAGCGGCGGGGGGCCCTACAATGAGCAGTTCTTC.

A single count supports this clone. The V gene is TRBV18, the J gene TRBJ1-1, with D perhaps matching TRBD1 (5 bases). Germline loops: CDR1 KGHSH, CDR2 LQKENI. Trimming pared 3 bases from V and 1 base from J, leaving 12 bases between. The length of the CDR3 is 15 residues. Written as DNA, the CDR3 is TGTGCCAGCTCACCGAGTTACGACAGGAACACTGAAGCTTTCTTT. Protein sequence: CASSPSYDRNTEAFF. Using reference TRBV18 and TRBJ1-1 for the parts outside the CDR3, the full variable domain is NAGVMQNPRHLVRRRGQEARLRCSPMKGHSHVYWYRQLPEEGLKFMVYLQKENIIDESGMPKERFSAEFPKEGPSILRIQQVVRGDSAAYFCASSPSYDRNTEAFFGQGTRLTVV.

The chain uses TRBV19 and TRBJ2-5, with TRBD2 matching 10 bases. CDR1 is LNHDA and CDR2 is SQIVND in the germline V gene (reference sequence). J gave up 2 bases and V 5 bases, and 5 bases lay outside the gene matches. This CDR3 is 15 amino acids long. In DNA, the CDR3 is TGTGCCAGTAGTTCGACTAGCGGGCCACAAGAGACCCAGTACTTC. This gives the protein CASSSTSGPQETQYF.

The V call is TRBV19, the J call TRBJ2-3; 7 bases map to TRBD1. This CDR3 is built from 16 residues. Germline V gene sequence: CDR1 LNHDA, CDR2 SQIVND (reference sequence). The ends lost 5 bases at V and 1 base at J; junction bases unmatched: 9. The CDR3 is CASSPRTGSGTDTQYF. The CDR3, as DNA: TGTGCCAGTAGTCCCCGGACAGGTTCGGGCACAGATACGCAGTATTTT. The whole variable domain, remainder taken from reference TRBV19 and TRBJ2-3, is DGGITQSPKYLFRKEGQNVTLSCEQNLNHDAMYWYRQDPGQGLRLIYYSQIVNDFQKGDIAEGYSVSREKKESFPLTVTSAQKNPTAFYLCASSPRTGSGTDTQYFGPGTRLTVL.

The V gene is TRBV7-8, the J gene TRBJ2-1; TRBD2 matches at 10 bases. V dropped 2 bases and J dropped 0; count of bases not matched to a gene: 13. The CDR3 has 20 residues. The V gene's germline CDR1 is SGHVS and CDR2 FQNEAQ. The CDR3 bases are TGTGCCAGCAGCTTATTTCCTTGGGCTAGCGGGGGAGTCTCCTACAATGAGCAGTTCTTC. The encoded protein is CASSLFPWASGGVSYNEQFF.

In its sample, this clone is medium-sized (0.01 to 0.1%). The rearrangement links TRBV4-2 to TRBJ2-5, with 9 bases that match TRBD2. J lost 5 bases, V lost 4 bases, and 20 bases had no gene match. CDR3 length: 19 residues. The germline CDR1 and CDR2 sequences are LGHNA and YNFKEQ. Written as DNA, the CDR3 is TGTGCCAGCAGCCCCCTCACAGGCGGGAATGCGGGAGGGCGGGAGACCCAGTACTTC. Translated, it gives CASSPLTGGNAGGRETQYF.

The chain couples TRBV6-5 to TRBJ1-2; 7 bases are shared with TRBD1. CDR1 MNHEY and CDR2 SVGAGI come from the germline V gene. With 6 bases clipped from V and 8 bases from J, the junction kept 12 bases outside the gene matches. The CDR3 loop spans 14 amino acids. The CDR3 DNA follows: TGTGCCAGCAGCCTTCGACAGGGAGGTGAGGGCTACACCTTC. Protein product: CASSLRQGGEGYTF.

V gene TRBV10-3 combines with J gene TRBJ2-7, with TRBD1 matching 7 bases. Unmatched junction bases numbered 3, after V lost 4 bases and J lost 0 bases. CDR1 is ENHRY, CDR2 SYGVKD, per germline. The CDR3 spans 14 residues. The CDR3 loop is CAISGTGSSYEQYF. Written as DNA, the CDR3 is TGTGCCATCAGTGGGACAGGTAGCTCCTACGAGCAGTACTTC.

The chain is built from TRBV7-9 and TRBJ2-1; 13 nucleotides match TRBD2. Looked up from germline, CDR1 is SEHNR and CDR2 is FQNEAQ (reference sequence). The V gene end was trimmed by 5 bases and the J gene end by 4 bases; junction bases not matched to a gene: 8. The length of the CDR3 is 17 residues. The DNA of the CDR3 is TGTGCCAGCAGCCCACTGACTAGCGGGGGGCTTTACAATGAGCAGTTCTTC. Its protein is CASSPLTSGGLYNEQFF. Drawing the rest from reference TRBV7-9 and TRBJ2-1, the complete variable domain is DTGVSQNPRHKITKRGQNVTFRCDPISEHNRLYWYRQTLGQGPEFLTYFQNEAQLEKSRLLSDRFSAERPKGSFSTLEIQRTEQGDSAMYLCASSPLTSGGLYNEQFFGPGTRLTVL.

The chain is built from TRBV19 and TRBJ1-1; TRBD1 might be the D (5 bases). Germline CDR1 is LNHDA and CDR2 is SQIVND (reference sequence). The CDR3 extends over 14 amino acids. Trimming pared 6 bases from V and 3 bases from J, leaving 14 bases between. CDR3 sequence: CASRPGREYTEAFF. CDR3 coding DNA: TGTGCCAGTAGGCCCGGCAGGGAATACACTGAAGCTTTCTTT.

The chain uses TRBV5-8 and TRBJ2-7; tentative D call: TRBD2 (5 bases). V was shortened by 2 bases and J by 4 bases, with 10 bases between the two germline ends. The CDR3 loop spans 13 amino acids. Germline CDR1 is SGHTS and CDR2 is YDEGEE. The CDR3 spells CASSFGAEYEQYF. Here the CDR3 DNA reads TGTGCCAGCAGCTTTGGAGCGGAGTACGAGCAGTACTTC.

This rearrangement joins TRBV18 to TRBJ2-7; TRBD1 agrees at 7 bases. The V segment lost 5 bases and the J segment 2 bases; nucleotides outside the gene matches: 3. The V gene's germline CDR1 is KGHSH and CDR2 LQKENI. The CDR3 has 13 amino acids. Written as DNA, the CDR3 is TGTGCCAGCTCAGTGGGACAGACCTACGAGCAGTACTTC. This translates into CASSVGQTYEQYF.

This clone appeared once. The chain combines TRBV12-1 with TRBJ2-7; the D call in the table, TRBD1, was not verified against the DNA. TRBV12-1 is a pseudogene. The CDR3 has 16 amino acids. In DNA form, the CDR3 reads TGTGCCAGCAGAAATCTGGGCAGGCTTAGCTCCTACGAGCAGTACTTC. It encodes CASRNLGRLSSYEQYF.

The chain is built from TRBV7-9 and TRBJ2-1; 10 nucleotides agree with TRBD2. CDR3 length: 16 amino acids. Germline-derived CDR1 and CDR2 are SEHNR and FQNEAQ (reference sequence). J gave up 1 base and V 2 bases, and 2 bases lay outside the gene matches. The CDR3 here is CASSLLAGASYNEQFF. CDR3 DNA sequence: TGTGCCAGCAGCTTACTAGCGGGGGCATCCTACAATGAGCAGTTCTTC. The full variable domain, rest sourced from reference TRBV7-9 and TRBJ2-1, is DTGVSQNPRHKITKRGQNVTFRCDPISEHNRLYWYRQTLGQGPEFLTYFQNEAQLEKSRLLSDRFSAERPKGSFSTLEIQRTEQGDSAMYLCASSLLAGASYNEQFFGPGTRLTVL.

Worth noting for this clone: This sample also contains other DNA sequences that code for the same CDR3. CDR3 coding DNA: TGTGCCAGCAGCCCGTCCGGAAACACCATATATTTT. Protein: CASSPSGNTIYF. The chain carries TRBV7-9 and TRBJ1-3; D remains ambiguous. Germline CDR1 reads SEHNR; CDR2 reads FQNEAQ (reference sequence). The CDR3 runs 12 residues. V was cut by 5 bases and J by 4 bases, with 6 bases left in between. Full variable domain (outside the CDR3, taken from reference TRBV7-9 and TRBJ1-3): DTGVSQNPRHKITKRGQNVTFRCDPISEHNRLYWYRQTLGQGPEFLTYFQNEAQLEKSRLLSDRFSAERPKGSFSTLEIQRTEQGDSAMYLCASSPSGNTIYFGEGSWLTVV.

The gene calls are TRBV5-1 and TRBJ2-5; 8 bases are shared with TRBD2. Germline values: CDR1 SGHRS, CDR2 YFSETQ. Trimming cost V 1 base and J 1 base; bases outside gene matches: 0. This CDR3 has 14 amino acids. Here the CDR3 DNA reads TGCGCCAGCAGCTTGACTAGCGGCCAAGAGACCCAGTACTTC. It yields the protein CASSLTSGQETQYF.